This T cell receptor (beta chain) was found in a study of T cells in localized non-small cell lung cancer. Study-level points and caveats: Increased T cell density in blood showed an association with longer overall survival. Owing to sequencing of a solitary tumor region, heterogeneity cannot be discounted. The greatest T cell clonality was found in uninvolved adjacent lung (higher than in tumor). The appearance of a median 57 of the top 100 tumor clones was seen in adjacent lung.

Measured with immunoSEQ multiplex PCR; TCRdb has only the in-frame clones, and not every one. Among some 31,000 clones listed, about 90% were seen once. Points on this clone: Its antigen is unknown.

The source material was peripheral blood, sampled before any cancer treatment. This TCR came from a woman aged 35 to 70 with stage I lung adenocarcinoma.

The chain's CDR3 is CAIRGDSTDTQYF. CDR3 DNA: TGTGCCATCAGAGGGGACAGCACAGATACGCAGTATTTT. The V gene is TRBV10-3, the J gene TRBJ2-3; tentatively, D is TRBD1 or TRBD2 (5 bases each). Germline values: CDR1 ENHRY, CDR2 SYGVKD. V shed 6 bases and J shed 0 bases, with 7 bases lying between them. The CDR3 sequence is 13 residues long.